Each of the 10 T cell receptor beta chains below was sequenced from the same sample in a study of Graves' ophthalmopathy and Graves' hyperthyroidism. RNA transcripts were the template, and TCR beta CDR3 regions were amplified from them. The authors performed first-round RT-PCR with HTBI primers and then a second-round multiplex PCR. TCRdb re-called the multiplex PCR reads with MiXCR, one entry per CDR3 protein. The table has 680,000 or so distinct CDR3 sequences, 22% seen once. The sequenced material came from peripheral blood. The source is a woman aged 18 to 35 with stable Graves' hyperthyroidism. Some clones in this sample may be carry-over from other donors' samples.

The chain links TRBV5-4 to TRBJ2-5; TRBD1 agrees at 11 bases. The CDR3 consists of 15 residues. CDR1 SGHNT and CDR2 YYREEE come from the germline V gene (reference sequence). V lost 4 bases to trimming and J lost 4 bases; unmatched junction nucleotides: 6. CDR3 in amino acids: CASSPAGTGGETQYF. CDR3 coding DNA: TGTGCCAGCAGCCCGGCCGGGACAGGGGGAGAGACCCAGTACTTC.

This clonotype was seen ten or more times. This chain uses TRBV20-1 with TRBJ1-2, with 9 bases that match TRBD1. The CDR3 is made up of 16 amino acids. The ends lost 3 bases at V and 5 bases at J; junction bases unmatched: 13. The germline gives CDR1 DFQATT, CDR2 SNEGSKA (reference sequence). CDR3 residues: CSASLTGGLLAYGYTF. Here the CDR3 DNA reads TGCAGTGCTAGTTTGACAGGGGGTTTGCTAGCATATGGCTACACCTTC.

This clonotype came up many times. CDR3 coding DNA: TGTGCCAGCAGTTTAGGAGGGAGTCTAGCCAAAAACATTCAGTACTTC. Residues: CASSLGGSLAKNIQYF. This sequence joins TRBV12-3 or TRBV12-4 and TRBJ2-4; D might be TRBD2 (5 bases). This CDR3 is built from 16 residues. V lost 1 base, J lost 0 bases, and 10 bases lay in between.

V is TRBV3-1 and J is TRBJ1-1; 9 bases fit TRBD1. The CDR3 is made up of 15 amino acids. V shed 4 bases and J 5 bases; nucleotides not matched to a gene: 8. The germline V gene has CDR1 LGHDT and CDR2 YNNKEL (reference sequence). This CDR3 is CASSPGTGYVTEAFF. DNA for the CDR3: TGTGCCAGCAGCCCCGGGACAGGGTACGTAACTGAAGCTTTCTTT. The variable domain in full, completed from reference TRBV3-1 and TRBJ1-1, reads DTAVSQTPKYLVTQMGNDKSIKCEQNLGHDTMYWYKQDSKKFLKIMFSYNNKELIINETVPNRFSPKSPDKAHLNLHINSLELGDSAVYFCASSPGTGYVTEAFFGQGTRLTVV.

This clonotype was seen only a few times. This chain connects TRBV29-1 to TRBJ2-7; D is ambiguous. Germline V gene lookup returns CDR1 SQVTM and CDR2 ANQGSEA. The V end lost 6 bases, the J end lost 5 bases, and 11 bases lay between the germline ends. The length of the CDR3 is 11 residues. CDR3 loop: CSVRSSDEQYF. The CDR3 nucleotides read TGCAGCGTACGATCCTCAGACGAGCAGTACTTC.

This clonotype was picked up many times. This sequence joins TRBV12-3 or TRBV12-4 and TRBJ1-2, with D tentatively TRBD1 (6 bases). The CDR3 runs 16 residues. V shed 7 bases and J shed 4 bases, with 22 bases lying between them. The CDR3 DNA is TGTGCCAGCACCCCTGTGGGTAACAGGGAGGCCTATGGCTACACCTTC. Residues: CASTPVGNREAYGYTF.

In this sample, this clonotype turned up many times. V and J are TRBV27 and TRBJ2-7, with 10 bases aligning to TRBD1. The CDR3 runs 16 residues. After removal of 7 bases from V and 0 bases from J, the junction contained 9 bases not matched to a gene. The germline V gene encodes CDR1 MNHEY and CDR2 SMNVEV (reference sequence). CDR3 sequence: CASTLRWTGGSYEQYF. DNA for the CDR3: TGTGCCAGCACCCTCCGGTGGACAGGGGGCTCCTACGAGCAGTACTTC.

V usage is TRBV11-1 and J usage is TRBJ2-7; TRBD2 matches at 8 bases. Unmatched junction bases numbered 14, after V lost 5 bases and J lost 2 bases. This CDR3 is built from 17 residues. Germline assignment: CDR1 SGHAT and CDR2 FQDESV (reference sequence). The chain's CDR3 is CASSAGTCGGPTYEQYV. The CDR3 DNA sequence: TGTGCCAGCAGCGCCGGGACTTGCGGGGGGCCCACCTACGAGCAGTACGTC.

This chain uses TRBV6-5 with TRBJ2-7, with D maybe TRBD2 (5 bases). The V end lost 2 bases, the J end lost 7 bases, and 15 bases lay between the germline ends. The germline gives CDR1 MNHEY, CDR2 SVGAGI. The CDR3 spans 14 residues. The CDR3 region has the DNA TGTGCCAGCAGTTACGGTCAAGGAGGTAGGGAGCAGTACTTC. Translated: CASSYGQGGREQYF.

A few counts support this clonotype. The V call is TRBV11-2, the J call TRBJ1-1; 8 bases line up with TRBD1. Trimming cost V 0 bases and J 4 bases; bases outside gene matches: 7. Germline CDR1 is SGHAT and CDR2 is FQNNGV. The CDR3 sequence is 16 residues long. CDR3: CASSLDWTGPPTEAFF. Here the CDR3 DNA reads TGTGCCAGCAGCTTAGATTGGACAGGGCCCCCCACTGAAGCTTTCTTT.